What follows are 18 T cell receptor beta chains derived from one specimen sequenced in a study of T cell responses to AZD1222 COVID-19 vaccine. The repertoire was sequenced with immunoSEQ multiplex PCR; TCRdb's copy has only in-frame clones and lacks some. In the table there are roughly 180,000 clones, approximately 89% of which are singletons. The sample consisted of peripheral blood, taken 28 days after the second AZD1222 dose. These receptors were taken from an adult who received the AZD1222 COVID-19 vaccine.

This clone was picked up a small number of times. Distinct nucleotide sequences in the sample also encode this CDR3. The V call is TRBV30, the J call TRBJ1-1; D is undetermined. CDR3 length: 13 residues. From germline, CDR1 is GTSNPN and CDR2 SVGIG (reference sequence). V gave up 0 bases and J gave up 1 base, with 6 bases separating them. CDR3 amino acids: CAWSVQSNTEAFF. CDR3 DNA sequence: TGTGCCTGGAGTGTACAGTCGAACACTGAAGCTTTCTTT.

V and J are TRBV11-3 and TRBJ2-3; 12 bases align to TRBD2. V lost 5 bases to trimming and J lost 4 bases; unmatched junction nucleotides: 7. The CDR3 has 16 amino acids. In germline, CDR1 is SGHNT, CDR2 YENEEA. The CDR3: CASSRGLAGRSDTQYF. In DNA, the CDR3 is TGTGCCAGCAGCCGAGGACTAGCGGGAAGGTCAGATACGCAGTATTTT.

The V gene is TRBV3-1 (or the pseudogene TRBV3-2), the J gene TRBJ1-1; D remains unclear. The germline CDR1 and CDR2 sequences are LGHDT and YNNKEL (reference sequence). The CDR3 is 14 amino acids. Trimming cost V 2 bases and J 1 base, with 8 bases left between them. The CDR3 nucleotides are TGTGCCAGCAGCCAACAGGTTCCGAACACTGAAGCTTTCTTT. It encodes CASSQQVPNTEAFF.

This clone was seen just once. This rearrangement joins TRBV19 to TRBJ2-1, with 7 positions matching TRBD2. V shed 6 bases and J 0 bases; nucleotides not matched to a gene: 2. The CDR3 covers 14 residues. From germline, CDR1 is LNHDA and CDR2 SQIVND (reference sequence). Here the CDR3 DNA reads TGTGCCAGTAGGGGCGGGAGCTCCTACAATGAGCAGTTCTTC. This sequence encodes CASRGGSSYNEQFF. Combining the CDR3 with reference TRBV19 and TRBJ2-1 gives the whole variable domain DGGITQSPKYLFRKEGQNVTLSCEQNLNHDAMYWYRQDPGQGLRLIYYSQIVNDFQKGDIAEGYSVSREKKESFPLTVTSAQKNPTAFYLCASRGGSSYNEQFFGPGTRLTVL.

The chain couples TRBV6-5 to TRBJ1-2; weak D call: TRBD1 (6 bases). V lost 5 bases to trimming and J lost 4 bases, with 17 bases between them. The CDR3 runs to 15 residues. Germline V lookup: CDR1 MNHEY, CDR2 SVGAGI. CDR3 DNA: TGTGCCAGCAGTCCTTGGGGGGGCGCCCGCTATGGCTACACCTTC. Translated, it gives CASSPWGGARYGYTF.

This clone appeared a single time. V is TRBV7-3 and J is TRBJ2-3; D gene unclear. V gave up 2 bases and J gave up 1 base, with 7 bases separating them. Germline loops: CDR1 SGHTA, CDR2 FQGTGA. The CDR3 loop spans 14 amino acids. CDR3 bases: TGTGCCAGCAGCTTACTAGGACGCACAGATACGCAGTATTTT. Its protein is CASSLLGRTDTQYF.

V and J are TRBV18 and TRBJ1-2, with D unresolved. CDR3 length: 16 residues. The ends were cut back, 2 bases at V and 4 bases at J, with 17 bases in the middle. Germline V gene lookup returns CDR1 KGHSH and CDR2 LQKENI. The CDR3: CASSPRVDAGGYGYTF. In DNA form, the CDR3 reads TGTGCCAGCTCACCAAGGGTTGACGCAGGCGGCTATGGCTACACCTTC.

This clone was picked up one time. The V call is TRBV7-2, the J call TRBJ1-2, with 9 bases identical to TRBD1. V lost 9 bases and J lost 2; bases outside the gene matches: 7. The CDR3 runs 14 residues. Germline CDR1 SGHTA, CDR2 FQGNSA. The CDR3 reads CASRPGTGNYGYTF. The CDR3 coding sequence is TGTGCCAGTCGTCCCGGGACAGGGAACTATGGCTACACCTTC.

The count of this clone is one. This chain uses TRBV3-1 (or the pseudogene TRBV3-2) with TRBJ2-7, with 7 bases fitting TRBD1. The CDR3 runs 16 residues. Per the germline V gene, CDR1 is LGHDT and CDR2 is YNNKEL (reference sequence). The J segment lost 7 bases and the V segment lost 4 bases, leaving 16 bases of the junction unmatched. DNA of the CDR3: TGTGCCAGCAGCCCCCACAGGGGTTCGTATTTGAGGGAGCAGTACTTC. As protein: CASSPHRGSYLREQYF.

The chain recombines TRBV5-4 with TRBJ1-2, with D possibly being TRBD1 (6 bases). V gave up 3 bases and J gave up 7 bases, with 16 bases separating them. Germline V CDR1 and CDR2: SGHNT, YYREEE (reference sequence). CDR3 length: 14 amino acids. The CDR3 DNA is TGTGCCAGCAGCTCAAGTAGAGGGGGGCCTGGCTACACCTTC. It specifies CASSSSRGGPGYTF.

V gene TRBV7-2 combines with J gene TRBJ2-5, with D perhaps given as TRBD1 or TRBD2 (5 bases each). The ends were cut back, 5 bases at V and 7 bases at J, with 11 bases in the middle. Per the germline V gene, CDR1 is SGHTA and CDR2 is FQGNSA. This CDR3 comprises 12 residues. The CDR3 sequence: CASSRFGGTQYF. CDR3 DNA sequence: TGTGCCAGCAGCCGCTTTGGGGGGACCCAGTACTTC. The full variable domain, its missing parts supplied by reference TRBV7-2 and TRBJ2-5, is GAGVSQSPSNKVTEKGKDVELRCDPISGHTALYWYRQSLGQGLEFLIYFQGNSAPDKSGLPSDRFSAERTGGSVSTLTIQRTQQEDSAVYLCASSRFGGTQYFGPGTRLLVL.

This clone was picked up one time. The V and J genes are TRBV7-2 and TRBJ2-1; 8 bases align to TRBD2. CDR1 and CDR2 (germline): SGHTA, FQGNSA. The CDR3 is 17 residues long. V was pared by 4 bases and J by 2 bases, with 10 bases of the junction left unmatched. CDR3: CASSSILSGSPYNEQFF. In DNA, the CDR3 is TGTGCCAGCAGCTCCATACTCAGCGGGAGTCCCTACAATGAGCAGTTCTTC.

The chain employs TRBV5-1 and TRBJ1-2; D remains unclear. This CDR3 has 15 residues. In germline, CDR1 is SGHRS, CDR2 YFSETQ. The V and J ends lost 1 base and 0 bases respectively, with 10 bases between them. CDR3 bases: TGCGCCAGCAGCTTGCCTCTGGGGTCTAACTATGGCTACACCTTC. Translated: CASSLPLGSNYGYTF. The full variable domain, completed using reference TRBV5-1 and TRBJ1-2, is KAGVTQTPRYLIKTRGQQVTLSCSPISGHRSVSWYQQTPGQGLQFLFEYFSETQRNKGNFPGRFSGRQFSNSRSEMNVSTLELGDSALYLCASSLPLGSNYGYTFGSGTRLTVV.

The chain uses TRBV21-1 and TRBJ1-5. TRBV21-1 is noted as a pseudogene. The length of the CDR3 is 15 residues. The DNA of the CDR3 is TGTGCCAGCAGCAAAAAGGGGGGCGGGAATCAGCCCCAGCATTTT. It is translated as CASSKKGGGNQPQHF.

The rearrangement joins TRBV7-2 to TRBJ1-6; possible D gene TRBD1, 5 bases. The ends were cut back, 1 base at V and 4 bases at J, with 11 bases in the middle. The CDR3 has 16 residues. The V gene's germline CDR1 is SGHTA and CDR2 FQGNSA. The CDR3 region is CASSLGARGYNSPLHF. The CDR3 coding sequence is TGTGCCAGCAGCTTAGGGGCTCGGGGGTATAATTCACCCCTCCACTTT.

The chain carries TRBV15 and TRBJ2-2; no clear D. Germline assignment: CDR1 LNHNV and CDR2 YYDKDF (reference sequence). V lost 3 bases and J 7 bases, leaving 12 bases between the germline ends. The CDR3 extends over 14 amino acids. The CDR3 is CATSRERLNGELFF. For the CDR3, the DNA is TGTGCCACCAGCAGGGAAAGGTTGAACGGGGAGCTGTTTTTT.

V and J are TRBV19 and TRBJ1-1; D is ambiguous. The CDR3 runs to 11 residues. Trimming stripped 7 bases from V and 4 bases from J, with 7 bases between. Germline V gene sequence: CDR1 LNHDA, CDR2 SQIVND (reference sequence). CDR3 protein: CASTPGTEAFF. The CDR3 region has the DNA TGTGCCAGTACCCCCGGCACTGAAGCTTTCTTT.

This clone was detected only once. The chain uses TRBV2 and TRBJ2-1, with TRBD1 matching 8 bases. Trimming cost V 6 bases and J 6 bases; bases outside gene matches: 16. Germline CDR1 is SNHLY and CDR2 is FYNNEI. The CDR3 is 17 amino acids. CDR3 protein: CASSRRGSGQAINEQFF. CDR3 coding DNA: TGTGCCAGCAGCAGGAGAGGATCGGGACAGGCGATCAATGAGCAGTTCTTC.